This TCR beta chain was observed in a study of control samples from healthy donors and cancer patients. The data were produced by immunoSEQ multiplex PCR, yet TCRdb's version contains in-frame clones alone and is incomplete. The sample has roughly 370,000 clones, around 90% seen once. The CDR3 runs 11 residues. Germline V gives CDR1 SQVTM, CDR2 ANQGSEA. V was clipped by 7 bases and J by 5 bases, with 8 bases between them. The chain links TRBV29-1 to TRBJ2-2; D ambiguous. The sequenced sample was PBMCs. This clonotype originated in a man between 35 and 55 years old with head and neck cancer. The CDR3 loop reads CSAQTTGELFF. DNA for the CDR3: TGCAGCGCACAAACGACCGGGGAGCTGTTTTTT.